This TCR beta chain was obtained from a study of response to subunit inactivated influenza vaccine (dated 2018 in TCRdb). Describing the broader study: The study used deep quantitative T cell receptor repertoire profiling to track responses to a trivalent subunit inactivated influenza vaccine. The research as a whole found: The authors proposed that each seasonal influenza vaccination may bring in only a limited number of new T cells.

As concerns this clonotype: Its target antigen remains unknown. No qualities accompany the bases; no much larger clone lies one base away.

The germline V gene encodes CDR1 KGHDR and CDR2 SFDVKD. Trimming takes 3 bases from V and 3 bases from J, and the germline ends sit 4 bases apart. Spanning cysteine to phenylalanine, the CDR3 consists of 13 amino acids. The retained sequence is limited to the CDR3, 39 bases, with the frame set at the first base. Library method: RT-PCR. Sequenced on an Illumina HiSeq 2500. TCRdb trimmed the raw reads at Q25, called clones with MiXCR and kept productive beta chains. Every CDR3 protein is listed once, alongside the most common genes and DNA of its rows. The sample table holds around 480,000 distinct CDR3 sequences, of which approximately 17% were seen once. The leading ten clones occupy around 3% of the sample.

Sample: CD4+ T cells sorted from PBMCs, taken about 24 months after vaccination. The chain was built from TRBV24-1 and TRBJ1-4; the D gene is not confidently resolved. The receptor was derived from a man aged 50-75 years who received an inactivated influenza vaccine. Donor details come from another sample of the same person, matched by shared clones. CDR3 protein: CATSDGPNEKLFF. The bases read TGTGCCACCAGTGATGGGCCTAATGAAAAACTGTTTTTT.